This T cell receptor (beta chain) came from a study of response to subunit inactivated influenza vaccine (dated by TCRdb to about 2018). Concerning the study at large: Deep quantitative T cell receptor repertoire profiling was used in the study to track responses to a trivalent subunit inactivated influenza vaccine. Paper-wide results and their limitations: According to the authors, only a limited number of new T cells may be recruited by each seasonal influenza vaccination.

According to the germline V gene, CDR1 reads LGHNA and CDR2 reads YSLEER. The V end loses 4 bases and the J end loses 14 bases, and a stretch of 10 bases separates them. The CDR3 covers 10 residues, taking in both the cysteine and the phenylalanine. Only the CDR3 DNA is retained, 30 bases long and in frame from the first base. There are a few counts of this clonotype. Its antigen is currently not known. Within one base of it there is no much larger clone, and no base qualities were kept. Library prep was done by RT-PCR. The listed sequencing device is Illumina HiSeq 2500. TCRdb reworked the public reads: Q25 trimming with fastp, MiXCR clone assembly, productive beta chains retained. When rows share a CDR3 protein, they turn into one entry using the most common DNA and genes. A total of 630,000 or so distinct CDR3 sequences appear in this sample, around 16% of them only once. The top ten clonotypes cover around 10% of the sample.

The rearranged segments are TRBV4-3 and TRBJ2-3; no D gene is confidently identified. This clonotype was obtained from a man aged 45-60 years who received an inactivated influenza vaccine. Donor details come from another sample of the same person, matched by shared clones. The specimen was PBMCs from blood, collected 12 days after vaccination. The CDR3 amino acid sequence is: CASSPYIMYF. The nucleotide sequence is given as TGCGCCAGCAGCCCCTATATTATGTATTTT.